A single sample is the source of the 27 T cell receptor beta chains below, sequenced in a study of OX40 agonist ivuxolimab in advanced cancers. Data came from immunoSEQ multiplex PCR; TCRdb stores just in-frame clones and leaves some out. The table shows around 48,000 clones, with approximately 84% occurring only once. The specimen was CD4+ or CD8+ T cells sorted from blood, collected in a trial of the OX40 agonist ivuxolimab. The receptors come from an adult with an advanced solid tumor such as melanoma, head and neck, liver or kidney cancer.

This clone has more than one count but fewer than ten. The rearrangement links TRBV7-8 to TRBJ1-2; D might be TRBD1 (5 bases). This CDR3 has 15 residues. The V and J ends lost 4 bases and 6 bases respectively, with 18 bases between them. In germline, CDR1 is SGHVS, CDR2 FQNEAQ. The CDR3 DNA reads TGTGCCAGCAGCTGGGGGGTGGCGGGGTTGAATGGCTACACCTTC. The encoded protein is CASSWGVAGLNGYTF.

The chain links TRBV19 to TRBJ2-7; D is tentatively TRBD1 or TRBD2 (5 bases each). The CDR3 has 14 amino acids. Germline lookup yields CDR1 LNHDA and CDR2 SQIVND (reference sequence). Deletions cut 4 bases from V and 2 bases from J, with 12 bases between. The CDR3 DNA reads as TGTGCCAGTAGTAAGAGGGACCGAACCTACGAGCAGTACTTC. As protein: CASSKRDRTYEQYF.

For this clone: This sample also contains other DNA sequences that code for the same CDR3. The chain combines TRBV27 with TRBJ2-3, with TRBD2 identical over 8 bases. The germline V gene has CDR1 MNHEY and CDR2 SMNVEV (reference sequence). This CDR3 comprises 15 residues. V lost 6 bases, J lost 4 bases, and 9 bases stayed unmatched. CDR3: CASSRRGGGPDTQYF. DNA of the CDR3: TGTGCCAGCAGCCGCCGGGGGGGAGGTCCAGATACGCAGTATTTT.

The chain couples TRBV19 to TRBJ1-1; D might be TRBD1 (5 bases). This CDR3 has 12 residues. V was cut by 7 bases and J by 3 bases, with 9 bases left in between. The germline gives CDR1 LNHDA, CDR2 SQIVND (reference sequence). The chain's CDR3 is CASKDRYTEAFF. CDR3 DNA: TGTGCCAGTAAAGACAGATACACTGAAGCTTTCTTT.

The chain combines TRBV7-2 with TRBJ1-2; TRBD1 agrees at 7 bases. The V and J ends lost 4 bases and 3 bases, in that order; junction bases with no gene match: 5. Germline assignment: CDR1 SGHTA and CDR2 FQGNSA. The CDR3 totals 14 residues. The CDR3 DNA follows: TGTGCCAGCAGCTGGAGGACAGGCCACTATGGCTACACCTTC. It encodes CASSWRTGHYGYTF.

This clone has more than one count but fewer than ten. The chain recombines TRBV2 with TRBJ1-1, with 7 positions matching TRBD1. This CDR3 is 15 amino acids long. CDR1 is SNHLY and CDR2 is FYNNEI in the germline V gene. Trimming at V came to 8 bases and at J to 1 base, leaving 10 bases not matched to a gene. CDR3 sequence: CASEATRGANTEAFF. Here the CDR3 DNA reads TGTGCCAGCGAAGCAACCAGGGGGGCGAACACTGAAGCTTTCTTT.

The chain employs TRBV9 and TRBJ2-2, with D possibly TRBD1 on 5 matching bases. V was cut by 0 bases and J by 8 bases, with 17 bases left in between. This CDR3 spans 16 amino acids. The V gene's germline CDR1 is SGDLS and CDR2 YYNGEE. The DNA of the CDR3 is TGTGCCAGCAGCGTAGCCAGACAGAGAGTCGTGGGGGAGCTGTTTTTT. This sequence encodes CASSVARQRVVGELFF.

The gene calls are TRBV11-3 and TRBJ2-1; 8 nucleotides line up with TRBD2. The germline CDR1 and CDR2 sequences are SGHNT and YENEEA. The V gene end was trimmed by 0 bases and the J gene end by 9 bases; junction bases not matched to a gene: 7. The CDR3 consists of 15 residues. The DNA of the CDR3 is TGTGCCAGCAGCTTAGATCGGGGGGGGCGCGGTGAGCAGTTCTTC. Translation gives CASSLDRGGRGEQFF. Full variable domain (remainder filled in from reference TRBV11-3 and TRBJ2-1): EAGVVQSPRYKIIEKKQPVAFWCNPISGHNTLYWYLQNLGQGPELLIRYENEEAVDDSQLPKDRFSAERLKGVDSTLKIQPAELGDSAVYLCASSLDRGGRGEQFFGPGTRLTVL.

In DNA, the CDR3 is TGTGCCAGCAGCGTCGGACAGGGCTTCCCAGGGACCCAGTACTTC. Translated: CASSVGQGFPGTQYF. V and J are TRBV9 and TRBJ2-5, with 8 nucleotides matching TRBD1. Trimming took 2 bases from V and 7 from J; bases not matched to a gene: 10. Germline V gene sequence: CDR1 SGDLS, CDR2 YYNGEE. This CDR3 contains 15 residues.

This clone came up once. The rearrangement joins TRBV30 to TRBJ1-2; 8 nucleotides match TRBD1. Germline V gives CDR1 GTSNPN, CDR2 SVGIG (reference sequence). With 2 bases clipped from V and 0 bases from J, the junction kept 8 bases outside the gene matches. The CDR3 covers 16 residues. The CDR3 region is CAWSKARGPSNYGYTF. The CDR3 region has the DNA TGTGCCTGGAGTAAGGCCAGGGGGCCTTCTAACTATGGCTACACCTTC.

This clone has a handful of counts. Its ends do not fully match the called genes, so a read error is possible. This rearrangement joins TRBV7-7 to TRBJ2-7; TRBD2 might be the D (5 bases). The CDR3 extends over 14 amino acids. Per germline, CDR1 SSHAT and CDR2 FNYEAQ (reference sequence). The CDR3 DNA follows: TGTGCTAGCAGCTTAGGAGGTCCTAACCACGAGCAGTACTTC. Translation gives CASSLGGPNHEQYF.

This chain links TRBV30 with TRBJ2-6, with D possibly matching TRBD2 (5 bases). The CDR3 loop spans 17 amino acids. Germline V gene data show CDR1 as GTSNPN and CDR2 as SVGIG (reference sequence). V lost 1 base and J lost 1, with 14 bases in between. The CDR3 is CAWSALVIRSGANVLTF. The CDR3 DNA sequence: TGTGCCTGGAGTGCACTAGTAATTCGTTCTGGGGCCAACGTCCTGACTTTC.

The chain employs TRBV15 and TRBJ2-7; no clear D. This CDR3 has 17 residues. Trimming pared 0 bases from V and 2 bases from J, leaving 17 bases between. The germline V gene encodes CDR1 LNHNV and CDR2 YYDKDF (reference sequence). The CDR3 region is CATSRDLDTRVPYEQYF. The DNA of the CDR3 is TGTGCCACCAGCAGAGATCTAGACACCCGTGTCCCCTACGAGCAGTACTTC.

The CDR3 nucleotides are TGTGCCAGCCGCTGGGGACAGGTAGAAAGAAGCAATCAGCCCCAGCATTTT. Protein product: CASRWGQVERSNQPQHF. The chain uses TRBV19 and TRBJ1-5; 8 bases match TRBD1. With 9 bases clipped from V and 1 base from J, the junction kept 14 bases outside the gene matches. The CDR3 is 17 amino acids. Germline V gives CDR1 LNHDA, CDR2 SQIVND (reference sequence).

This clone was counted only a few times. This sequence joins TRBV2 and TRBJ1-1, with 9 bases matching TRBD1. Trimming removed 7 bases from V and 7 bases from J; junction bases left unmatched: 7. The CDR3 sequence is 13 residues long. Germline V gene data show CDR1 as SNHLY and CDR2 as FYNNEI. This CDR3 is CASIPGQGYEAFF. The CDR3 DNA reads TGTGCCAGCATACCGGGACAGGGATATGAAGCTTTCTTT.

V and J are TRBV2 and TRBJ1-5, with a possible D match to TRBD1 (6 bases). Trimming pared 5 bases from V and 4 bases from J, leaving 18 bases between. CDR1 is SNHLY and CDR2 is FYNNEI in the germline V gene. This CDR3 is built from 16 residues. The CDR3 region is CASSSLQGIPNQPQHF. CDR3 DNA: TGTGCCAGCAGTAGCTTACAGGGTATCCCAAATCAGCCCCAGCATTTT.

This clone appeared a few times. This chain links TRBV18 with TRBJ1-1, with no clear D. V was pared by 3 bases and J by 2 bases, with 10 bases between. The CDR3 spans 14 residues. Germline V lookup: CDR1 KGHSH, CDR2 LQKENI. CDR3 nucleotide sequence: TGTGCCAGCTCACCCACGAATGGCAACACTGAAGCTTTCTTT. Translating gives CASSPTNGNTEAFF.

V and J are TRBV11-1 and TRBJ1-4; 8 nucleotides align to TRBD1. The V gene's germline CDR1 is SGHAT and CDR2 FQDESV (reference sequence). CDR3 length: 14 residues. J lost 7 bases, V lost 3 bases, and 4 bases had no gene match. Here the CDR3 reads CASSFDRGSEKLFF. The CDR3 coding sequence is TGTGCCAGCAGCTTCGACAGGGGTAGTGAAAAACTGTTTTTT.

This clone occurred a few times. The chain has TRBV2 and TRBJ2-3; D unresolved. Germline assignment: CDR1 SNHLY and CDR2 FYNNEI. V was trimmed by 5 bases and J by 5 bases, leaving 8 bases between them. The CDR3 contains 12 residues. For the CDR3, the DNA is TGTGCCAGCAGTAGGGCGGAAGATACGCAGTATTTT. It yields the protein CASSRAEDTQYF. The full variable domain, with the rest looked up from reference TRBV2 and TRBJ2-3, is EPEVTQTPSHQVTQMGQEVILRCVPISNHLYFYWYRQILGQKVEFLVSFYNNEISEKSEIFDDQFSVERPDGSNFTLKIRSTKLEDSAMYFCASSRAEDTQYFGPGTRLTVL.

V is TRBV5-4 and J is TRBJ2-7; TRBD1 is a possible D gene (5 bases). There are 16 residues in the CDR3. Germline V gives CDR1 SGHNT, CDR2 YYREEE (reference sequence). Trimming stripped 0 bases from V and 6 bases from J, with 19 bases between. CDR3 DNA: TGTGCCAGCAGCTTGGATAGGCAGGGCCCCTACTCCGAGCAGTACTTC. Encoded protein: CASSLDRQGPYSEQYF.

In nucleotides, the CDR3 is TGTGCCACCAGCAGAGAAGGGACATACCAAGAGACCCAGTACTTC. It specifies CATSREGTYQETQYF. The V and J genes are TRBV15 and TRBJ2-5; tentatively, D is TRBD1 (6 bases). Germline V lookup: CDR1 LNHNV, CDR2 YYDKDF (reference sequence). The CDR3 is 15 amino acids. Trimming removed 0 bases from V and 0 bases from J, with 8 bases in between.

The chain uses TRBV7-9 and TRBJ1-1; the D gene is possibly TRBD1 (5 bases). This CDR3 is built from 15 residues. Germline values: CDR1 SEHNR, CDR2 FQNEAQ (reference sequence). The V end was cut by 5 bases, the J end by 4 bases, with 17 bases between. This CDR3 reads CASSPRGRLGTEAFF. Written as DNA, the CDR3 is TGTGCCAGCAGCCCTAGGGGAAGGTTGGGCACTGAAGCTTTCTTT.

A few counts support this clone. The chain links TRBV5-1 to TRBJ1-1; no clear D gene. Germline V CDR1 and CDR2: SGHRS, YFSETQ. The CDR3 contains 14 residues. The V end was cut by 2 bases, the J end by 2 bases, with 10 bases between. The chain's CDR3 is CASSLSLRNTEAFF. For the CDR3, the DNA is TGCGCCAGCAGCTTAAGCCTGCGAAACACTGAAGCTTTCTTT.

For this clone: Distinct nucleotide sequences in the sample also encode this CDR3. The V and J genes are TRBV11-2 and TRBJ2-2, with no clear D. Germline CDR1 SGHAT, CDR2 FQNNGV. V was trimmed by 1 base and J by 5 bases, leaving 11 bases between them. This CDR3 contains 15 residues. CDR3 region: CASSLGWGRTGELFF. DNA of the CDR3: TGTGCCAGCAGCTTAGGGTGGGGTCGGACCGGGGAGCTGTTTTTT.

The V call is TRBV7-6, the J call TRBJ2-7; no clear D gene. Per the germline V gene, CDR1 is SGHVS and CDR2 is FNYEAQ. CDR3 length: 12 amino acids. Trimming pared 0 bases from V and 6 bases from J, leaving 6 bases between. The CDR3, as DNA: TGTGCCAGCAGCTTAGCAGTAGGCGAGCAGTACTTC. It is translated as CASSLAVGEQYF.

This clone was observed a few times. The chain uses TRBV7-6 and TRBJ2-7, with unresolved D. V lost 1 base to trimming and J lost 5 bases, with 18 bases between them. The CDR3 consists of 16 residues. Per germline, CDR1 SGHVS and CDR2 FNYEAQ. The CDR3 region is CASSLGVGSALDEQYF. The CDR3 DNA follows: TGTGCCAGCAGCTTAGGGGTCGGCAGTGCCCTGGACGAGCAGTACTTC.

DNA of the CDR3: TGTGCCAGCAAACCGGGACAGGGGAACACTGAAGCTTTCTTT. It translates to CASKPGQGNTEAFF. V usage is TRBV6-4 and J usage is TRBJ1-1; 9 bases align to TRBD1. The CDR3 spans 14 residues. The germline CDR1 and CDR2 sequences are MRHNA and SNTAGT. V lost 7 bases, J lost 1 base, and 4 bases stayed unmatched.